This TCR beta chain was obtained from a study of human T cells and chemical hapten exposure. Study results and caveats: Donors' alopecia may make their immune response differ from healthy people's. Significantly greater numbers of large CDR3 similarity clusters came from expanded TCRs than from controls.

In its sample, this clonotype was seen many times. The antigen is undetermined. Indicated time point: pre-sensitization, week 0. Stated treatment: therapeutic diphenylcyclopropenone sensitization with weekly scalp DPC. Unmatched junction bases numbered 8, after V lost 1 base and J lost 3 bases. The V gene's germline CDR1 is DFQATT and CDR2 SNEGSKA (reference sequence). The CDR3 runs 15 residues. TCRdb reprocessed the RACE reads via MiXCR and lists one record per CDR3 protein. The sample records 90,000 or so distinct CDR3 sequences, about 8% being singletons. The sample here was whole blood, taken in connection with sensitization to the hapten diphenylcyclopropenone (DPC). This chain uses TRBV20-1 with TRBJ2-7; 8 bases match TRBD2. The TCR sequence derives from a man in his forties with alopecia areata. Some clones in this sample may be carry-over from other donors' samples. The CDR3 sequence: CSARVGGRPDYEQYF. CDR3 DNA sequence: TGCAGTGCTAGAGTCGGCGGGAGGCCCGACTACGAGCAGTACTTC.